A single sample gave rise to the 9 T cell receptor beta chains below, sequenced in a study of blood T cell repertoires in COVID-19 (dated by TCRdb to the early 2020s). Library generation was performed with the immunoSEQ multiplex PCR assay. TCRdb carries this immuneACCESS record with in-frame sequences only. Its versions omit some clonotypes, under half of them owing to an unresolved V gene in the studies checked, with the rest unexplained. The sample table records about 200,000 clones; roughly 84% of these occur just once. The ten largest make up less than 15% of the sample. The source material was peripheral blood. The source of these receptors is a human donor in a cohort sampled during active COVID-19.

This chain connects TRBV5-1 to TRBJ2-1; tentative D call: TRBD2 (5 bases). CDR1 SGHRS and CDR2 YFSETQ come from the germline V gene. This CDR3 has 13 residues. Trimming took 5 bases from V and 2 from J, leaving 8 bases between them. The CDR3 region is CASRSGTYNEQFF. CDR3 DNA sequence: TGCGCCAGCAGGAGCGGAACCTACAATGAGCAGTTCTTC.

The chain carries TRBV5-1 and TRBJ2-7, with D tentatively TRBD1 (6 bases). The ends were cut back, 1 base at V and 0 bases at J, with 8 bases in the middle. CDR3 length equals 14 residues. Germline V gene data show CDR1 as SGHRS and CDR2 as YFSETQ. For the CDR3, the DNA is TGCGCCAGCAGCTTGCAGGGGACCTCCTACGAGCAGTACTTC. Translated, it gives CASSLQGTSYEQYF.

This chain links TRBV28 with TRBJ2-3; D unclear. Germline values: CDR1 MDHEN, CDR2 SYDVKM. This CDR3 region has 14 residues. The V end was cut by 6 bases, the J end by 2 bases, with 12 bases between. The chain's CDR3 is CASSLRSFTDTQYF. Here the CDR3 DNA reads TGTGCCAGCAGCCTTCGGTCGTTCACAGATACGCAGTATTTT.

The J gene is TRBJ1-2, the V gene TRBV28; 8 bases agree with TRBD1. V trimming: 6 bases; J trimming: 5 bases; junction bases outside the gene matches: 11. This CDR3 comprises 15 residues. Germline CDR1 is MDHEN and CDR2 is SYDVKM. CDR3 coding DNA: TGTGCCAGCAGCCTTCCCGTGACAGGGGATTATGGCTACACCTTC. Residues: CASSLPVTGDYGYTF.

The chain employs TRBV7-9 and TRBJ2-7; D might be TRBD1 (6 bases). In germline, CDR1 is SEHNR, CDR2 FQNEAQ (reference sequence). The CDR3 has 14 residues. Trimming took 3 bases from V and 4 from J, leaving 13 bases between them. The CDR3 nucleotides read TGTGCCAGCAGCTTCGGACAGACCGTATACGAGCAGTACTTC. It yields the protein CASSFGQTVYEQYF.

As DNA, the CDR3 is TGTGCCAGCAGTAGCCGGGAGGGCGTGACCGGGGAGCTGTTTTTT. This sequence encodes CASSSREGVTGELFF. The chain links TRBV6-2 or TRBV6-3 to TRBJ2-2, with TRBD2 identical over 8 bases. The CDR3 runs to 15 residues. The V and J ends lost 5 bases and 5 bases, in that order; junction bases with no gene match: 7. Germline V lookup: CDR1 MNHEY, CDR2 SVGEGT.

This chain connects TRBV5-1 to TRBJ1-2, with TRBD1 matching over 7 bases. The V and J ends lost 2 bases and 2 bases, in that order; junction bases with no gene match: 3. The length of the CDR3 is 14 residues. The V gene's germline CDR1 is SGHRS and CDR2 YFSETQ. The chain's CDR3 is CASSFRDSNYGYTF. DNA of the CDR3: TGCGCCAGCAGCTTCCGGGACAGCAACTATGGCTACACCTTC. Using reference TRBV5-1 and TRBJ1-2 for the parts outside the CDR3, the full variable domain is KAGVTQTPRYLIKTRGQQVTLSCSPISGHRSVSWYQQTPGQGLQFLFEYFSETQRNKGNFPGRFSGRQFSNSRSEMNVSTLELGDSALYLCASSFRDSNYGYTFGSGTRLTVV.

V is TRBV7-9 and J is TRBJ2-1, with 11 bases matching TRBD2. After removal of 1 base from V and 0 bases from J, the junction contained 5 bases not matched to a gene. CDR3 length: 18 amino acids. CDR1 is SEHNR, CDR2 FQNEAQ, per germline (reference sequence). CDR3 residues: CASSLGRTSGSSYNEQFF. The DNA for the CDR3 is TGTGCCAGCAGCTTAGGACGTACTAGCGGGAGCTCCTACAATGAGCAGTTCTTC.

V usage is TRBV6-5 and J usage is TRBJ2-2, with a tentative D call TRBD1 (6 bases). In germline, CDR1 is MNHEY, CDR2 SVGAGI. Between the trimmed V and J ends, which lost 4 bases and 0 bases, there was a span of 12 bases. There are 16 residues in the CDR3. CDR3 sequence reads: CASSSRQDSNTGELFF. The CDR3 nucleotides are TGTGCCAGCAGTTCCCGACAGGACTCGAACACCGGGGAGCTGTTTTTT.